Listed here are 23 T cell receptor beta chains from one sample, sequenced in a study of blood T cell repertoires in COVID-19. The assay was immunoSEQ multiplex PCR, and TCRdb's table has in-frame clones only and misses some. This sample carries more than 100,000 clones, 70% to 90% of them seen once, and the ten largest clones take 0.88%. The sequencing sample was made of peripheral blood. These receptors originate from a woman aged 45 to 65 with active or convalescent COVID-19.

This clone was counted a single time. The J gene is TRBJ2-7, the V gene TRBV5-6, with 7 bases lining up with TRBD1. CDR1 and CDR2 from the germline V gene are SGHDT and YYEEEE. The trim removed 3 bases at V and 6 bases at J, leaving 9 bases unmatched. The CDR3 length is 14 residues. CDR3 DNA sequence: TGTGCCAGCAGCTCGGACAGGCTGATTGCCGAGCAGTACTTC. Protein product: CASSSDRLIAEQYF.

The chain employs TRBV30 and TRBJ1-1; 8 bases agree with TRBD1. V trimming: 2 bases; J trimming: 1 base; junction bases outside the gene matches: 3. This CDR3 contains 14 residues. Germline loops: CDR1 GTSNPN, CDR2 SVGIG (reference sequence). CDR3 nucleotides: TGTGCCTGGAGTTGGGGACAGGCGAACACTGAAGCTTTCTTT. As protein: CAWSWGQANTEAFF.

CDR3 protein: CASSPVREGYTF. DNA for the CDR3: TGTGCCAGCTCACCGGTCCGGGAAGGCTACACCTTC. The chain links TRBV18 to TRBJ1-2, with D hard to call. V lost 3 bases and J 8 bases, leaving 10 bases between the germline ends. Germline V CDR1 and CDR2: KGHSH, LQKENI. CDR3 length: 12 amino acids.

This clone was found once. The chain couples TRBV6-2 or TRBV6-3 to TRBJ2-7; TRBD2 aligns across 7 bases. Trimming took 0 bases from V and 3 from J; bases not matched to a gene: 17. The germline gives CDR1 MNHEY, CDR2 SVGEGT. The CDR3 covers 19 residues. CDR3 nucleotide sequence: TGTGCCAGCAGTTACTCTACCAGGGCTCTGACTAGCTTTAACTACGAGCAGTACTTC. Amino acids: CASSYSTRALTSFNYEQYF.

The rearrangement links TRBV5-1 to TRBJ1-5, with D tentatively TRBD1 (5 bases). CDR1 is SGHRS, CDR2 YFSETQ, per germline. Trimming cost V 1 base and J 0 bases, with 14 bases left between them. The CDR3 loop spans 17 amino acids. For the CDR3, the DNA is TGCGCCAGCAGCTTGATGGGGGGACCCTATAGCAATCAGCCCCAGCATTTT. Its translation: CASSLMGGPYSNQPQHF.

This clone was seen just once. The chain employs TRBV7-3 and TRBJ2-1, with D possibly TRBD1 on 6 matching bases. This CDR3 spans 14 amino acids. Trimming shortened V by 3 bases and J by 5 bases, and 11 bases separated the two germline ends. Germline CDR1 SGHTA, CDR2 FQGTGA. The CDR3 DNA is TGTGCCAGCAGCTTGAACAGGGCCCACAATGAGCAGTTCTTC. As protein: CASSLNRAHNEQFF.

The chain employs TRBV3-1 (or the pseudogene TRBV3-2) and TRBJ2-7; TRBD1 matches at 9 bases. Germline-derived CDR1 and CDR2 are LGHDT and YNNKEL (reference sequence). The CDR3 loop spans 14 amino acids. The ends lost 4 bases at V and 3 bases at J; junction bases unmatched: 4. The CDR3 DNA follows: TGTGCCAGCAGCCCTGGGGACAGGGACTACGAGCAGTACTTC. Amino acid sequence: CASSPGDRDYEQYF.

The CDR3 sequence is CASSSREGLAPLHF. CDR3 nucleotides: TGTGCCAGCAGCTCCCGCGAAGGTCTAGCTCCCCTCCACTTT. The chain is built from TRBV13 and TRBJ1-6; D ambiguous. CDR1 is PRHDT and CDR2 is FYEKMQ in the germline V gene (reference sequence). With 4 bases removed from V and 13 bases from J, the gap between germline ends came to 17 bases. This CDR3 is 14 amino acids long.

The rearrangement uses TRBV12-3 or TRBV12-4 and TRBJ1-1; no reliable D call. The CDR3 covers 13 residues. Trimming pared 3 bases from V and 1 base from J, leaving 6 bases between. CDR3 loop: CASSLTGNTEAFF. CDR3 DNA: TGTGCCAGCAGTTTGACGGGGAACACTGAAGCTTTCTTT.

J is TRBJ2-7 and V is TRBV27, with TRBD2 identical over 8 bases. V trimming: 5 bases; J trimming: 2 bases; junction bases outside the gene matches: 5. Germline assignment: CDR1 MNHEY and CDR2 SMNVEV (reference sequence). The CDR3 consists of 14 residues. The CDR3 bases are TGTGCCAGCAGTGCCGGGACTAGACCCTACGAGCAGTACTTC. It codes for CASSAGTRPYEQYF.

The chain combines TRBV7-2 with TRBJ1-1; tentatively, D is TRBD1 (6 bases). The germline gives CDR1 SGHTA, CDR2 FQGNSA. The CDR3 has 14 amino acids. V was trimmed by 0 bases and J by 1 base, leaving 6 bases between them. CDR3 in amino acids: CASSLAGGNTEAFF. The CDR3 bases are TGTGCCAGCAGCTTAGCAGGGGGGAACACTGAAGCTTTCTTT.

The chain combines TRBV2 with TRBJ1-5; TRBD1 agrees at 7 bases. V was pared by 6 bases and J by 3 bases, with 5 bases of the junction left unmatched. The CDR3 runs to 14 residues. Germline V gene data show CDR1 as SNHLY and CDR2 as FYNNEI. The CDR3 protein is CASSGTAFNQPQHF. Written as DNA, the CDR3 is TGTGCCAGCAGCGGGACAGCCTTCAATCAGCCCCAGCATTTT.

The chain recombines TRBV12-3 or TRBV12-4 with TRBJ2-3; no clear D. CDR3 length: 13 amino acids. Trimming pared 2 bases from V and 4 bases from J, leaving 7 bases between. The CDR3 loop is CASSLTDADTQYF. The CDR3 DNA reads as TGTGCCAGCAGTTTAACAGACGCAGATACGCAGTATTTT.

This clone showed up just a few times. The V gene is TRBV5-4, the J gene TRBJ1-6; 9 positions agree with TRBD1. CDR1 and CDR2 from the germline V gene are SGHNT and YYREEE (reference sequence). The CDR3 contains 17 residues. Trimming at V came to 3 bases and at J to 7 bases, leaving 11 bases not matched to a gene. The CDR3 DNA sequence: TGTGCCAGCAGCTCACCGGGACAGGGAAGGGGCAATTCACCCCTCCACTTT. Protein sequence: CASSSPGQGRGNSPLHF.

This chain uses TRBV27 with TRBJ2-1; no firm D call. This CDR3 has 15 residues. From germline, CDR1 is MNHEY and CDR2 SMNVEV (reference sequence). Trimming stripped 2 bases from V and 3 bases from J, with 11 bases between. The CDR3 here is CASSLQAVSYNEQFF. In DNA, the CDR3 is TGTGCCAGCAGTTTACAGGCAGTTAGCTACAATGAGCAGTTCTTC.

The table lists this clone with a few counts. The chain combines TRBV28 with TRBJ1-1; D remains ambiguous. CDR1 MDHEN and CDR2 SYDVKM come from the germline V gene. V was shortened by 3 bases and J by 5 bases, with 10 bases between the two germline ends. This CDR3 is built from 13 residues. The CDR3 DNA reads TGTGCCAGCAGTTTGGCCCCGGGGACTGAAGCTTTCTTT. Translating it yields CASSLAPGTEAFF.

This chain joins TRBV9 and TRBJ2-3; D unclear. This CDR3 is 16 amino acids long. Germline assignment: CDR1 SGDLS and CDR2 YYNGEE. V lost 0 bases and J 0 bases, leaving 11 bases between the germline ends. CDR3 DNA: TGTGCCAGCAGCGTAGATAAGTTTGAGAGCACAGATACGCAGTATTTT. Its translation is CASSVDKFESTDTQYF.

This clone appeared a few times. The chain uses TRBV5-6 and TRBJ2-1; unclear D gene. CDR1 and CDR2 (germline): SGHDT, YYEEEE. This CDR3 has 12 residues. The ends were cut back, 6 bases at V and 8 bases at J, with 12 bases in the middle. CDR3 DNA: TGTGCCAGCAACCGAGGCCATTATGAGCAGTTCTTC. Its translation is CASNRGHYEQFF.

CDR3 region: CASSLIPGGAYEQYF. In DNA form, the CDR3 reads TGTGCCAGCAGCTTAATACCGGGAGGGGCCTACGAGCAGTACTTC. The V gene is TRBV7-9, the J gene TRBJ2-7; 8 nucleotides align to TRBD2. The CDR3 contains 15 residues. Germline CDR1 is SEHNR and CDR2 is FQNEAQ (reference sequence). V shed 2 bases and J 2 bases; nucleotides not matched to a gene: 5.

This chain joins TRBV19 and TRBJ2-5, with D tentatively TRBD2 (5 bases). The germline CDR1 and CDR2 sequences are LNHDA and SQIVND (reference sequence). Deletions cut 6 bases from V and 1 base from J, with 15 bases between. The CDR3 is made up of 15 amino acids. CDR3 bases: TGTGCCAGTAGGAGTTTCTGGGAGCCCCAAGAGACCCAGTACTTC. The encoded protein is CASRSFWEPQETQYF.

The genes are TRBV12-3 or TRBV12-4 and TRBJ2-1; TRBD2 agrees at 8 bases. CDR3 length: 13 residues. V dropped 8 bases and J dropped 4; count of bases not matched to a gene: 4. This CDR3 reads CASAGGSYNEQFF. For the CDR3, the DNA is TGTGCCAGCGCGGGAGGCAGTTACAATGAGCAGTTCTTC.

V gene TRBV7-9 combines with J gene TRBJ2-7, with TRBD1 as a possible D gene (10 bases). The germline V gene has CDR1 SEHNR and CDR2 FQNEAQ (reference sequence). The CDR3 runs 19 residues. V was shortened by 1 base and J by 3 bases, with 25 bases between the two germline ends. The DNA of the CDR3 is TGTGCCAGCAGCTTAGGGACAGGGGGTTTTAGCGGGAGCATCTACGAGCAGTACTTC. This gives the protein CASSLGTGGFSGSIYEQYF.

The rearrangement uses TRBV10-2 and TRBJ1-2, with D possibly matching TRBD1 (6 bases). The germline V gene encodes CDR1 WSHSY and CDR2 SAAADI. The CDR3 spans 15 residues. Trimming took off 0 bases at V and 10 bases at J, with 18 bases between the two ends. Here the CDR3 DNA reads TGCGCCAGCAGTGAGTCGGCAGGGGCAATAGGGACCTACACCTTC. Translation gives CASSESAGAIGTYTF.